This T cell receptor (beta chain) is from a study of cytomegalovirus exposure and HLA in healthy donors. About the study: In a later analysis, it was reported that the 120 validation repertoires had been produced on the same platform as the roughly 610 repertoires belonging to the first cohort.

Regarding the study as a whole: Subsequent analysis showed first-cohort TCR clusters tending to co-occur in roughly 130 validation repertoires. The study labeled about 160 TCR beta chains cytomegalovirus-associated.

This clone was found a few times. Its antigen is as yet unknown. The donors were part of the validation cohort, which consisted of over a hundred subjects and was separate from the first cohort of roughly 620 subjects. Repertoires were generated with immunoSEQ multiplex PCR, while TCRdb's copy carries only in-frame clones and drops some. The sample comprises about 330,000 clones, roughly 90% of which are singletons, and 0.95% to 1.5% rests with the top ten. This sequence was found in a woman in her 30s in good health and CMV-seropositive. Sequenced sample: PBMCs.

CDR3 in DNA: TGTGCCAGCAGTGACGATGGCTATGGCTACACCTTC. This translates into CASSDDGYGYTF. The chain links TRBV27 to TRBJ1-2; no reliable D call. Trimming took 5 bases from V and 4 from J, leaving 8 bases between them. CDR3 length: 12 amino acids. Germline CDR1 MNHEY, CDR2 SMNVEV (reference sequence).